This is a list of T cell receptor beta chains from one sample in a study of T-cell memory formation after mild COVID-19. In TCRdb, the 5' RACE reads were re-called with MiXCR into one record per CDR3 protein. The data hold tens of thousands of distinct CDR3 sequences, with approximately 12% observed a single time. Sequenced material: PBMCs or a T cell subset sorted from them (not recorded which). Every receptor here comes from a young man who had mild COVID-19 (a few samples of this study predate the infection). Cell type and time point are not known. The CDR3 runs from the conserved cysteine through the conserved F or W. A D gene is named only where the DNA matches it firmly. The size entry is marked missing in some rows and otherwise reads once, few, many or a size class.

D: -
J: TRBJ1-1
length: 15
size: -
V: TRBV18
CDR3: CASSPGRVENTEAFF
DNA: TGTGCCAGCTCACCCGGACGGGTCGAGAACACTGAAGCTTTCTTT

D: TRBD1
J: TRBJ1-3
length: 17
size: few
V: TRBV7-9
CDR3: CASSPPGQGRPGNTIYF
DNA: TGTGCCAGCAGCCCCCCGGGACAGGGGCGACCGGGAAACACCATATATTTT

D: -
J: TRBJ2-3
length: 15
size: many
V: TRBV5-1
CDR3: CASSSRDFFTDTQYF
DNA: TGCGCCAGCAGCTCCCGGGACTTCTTCACAGATACGCAGTACTTT

D: TRBD1
J: TRBJ2-1
length: 20
size: -
V: TRBV4-3
CDR3: CASSQVPGGGTGGSYNEQFF
DNA: TGCGCCAGCAGCCAAGTCCCGGGGGGCGGGACAGGGGGCTCCTACAATGAGCAGTTCTTC

D: -
J: TRBJ2-2
length: 13
size: many
V: TRBV27
CDR3: CASSLRGIGELFF
DNA: TGTGCCAGCAGTTTGAGAGGGATCGGGGAGCTGTTTTTT

D: -
J: TRBJ2-1
length: 18
size: many
V: TRBV7-3
CDR3: CASSLNPPGTGSYNEQFF
DNA: TGTGCCAGCAGCTTAAATCCCCCCGGGACTGGGTCCTACAATGAGCAGTTCTTC

D: -
J: TRBJ2-2
length: 13
size: -
V: TRBV2
CDR3: CASSPWTDGELFF
DNA: TGTGCCAGCAGTCCCTGGACAGACGGGGAGCTGTTTTTT

D: -
J: TRBJ1-6
length: 13
size: many
V: TRBV18
CDR3: CASQDRDNSPLHF
DNA: TGTGCCAGCCAGGACAGAGATAATTCACCCCTCCACTTT

D: -
J: TRBJ2-5
length: 16
size: -
V: TRBV7-6
CDR3: CASSSRIWGTQETQYF
DNA: TGTGCCAGCAGCTCCCGGATCTGGGGCACACAAGAGACCCAGTACTTC

D: TRBD2
J: TRBJ2-5
length: 15
size: -
V: TRBV20-1
CDR3: CSAGGLAFGYETQYF
DNA: TGCAGTGCTGGGGGACTAGCTTTTGGTTACGAGACCCAGTACTTC

D: -
J: TRBJ2-1
length: 15
size: many
V: TRBV7-2
CDR3: CASSFQPDIYSEQFF
DNA: TGTGCCAGCAGCTTTCAACCGGACATCTATAGTGAGCAGTTCTTC

D: TRBD1
J: TRBJ1-6
length: 15
size: -
V: TRBV7-3
CDR3: CASSSPGQSNSPLHF
DNA: TGTGCCAGCAGCTCACCGGGACAGTCAAATTCACCCCTCCACTTT

D: TRBD1
J: TRBJ1-4
length: 18
size: -
V: TRBV12-3/TRBV12-4
CDR3: CASSSAGGRHPTNEKLFF
DNA: TGTGCCAGCAGTTCCGCAGGGGGGAGACATCCAACTAATGAAAAACTGTTTTTT

D: -
J: TRBJ1-4
length: 14
size: many
V: TRBV4-3
CDR3: CASSQDRTARKLFF
DNA: TGCGCCAGCAGCCAAGATCGAACAGCCCGGAAACTGTTTTTT

D: -
J: TRBJ2-6
length: 17
size: few
V: TRBV11-3
CDR3: CASSPEPVTSGANVLTF
DNA: TGTGCCAGCAGCCCCGAACCCGTAACCTCTGGGGCCAACGTCCTGACTTTC

D: TRBD2
J: TRBJ2-5
length: 18
size: few
V: TRBV7-9
CDR3: CASSPPFRLAGVQETQYF
DNA: TGTGCCAGCAGCCCCCCCTTCCGACTAGCGGGGGTCCAAGAGACCCAGTACTTC

D: -
J: TRBJ2-3
length: 16
size: many
V: TRBV20-1
CDR3: CSAPMGGSWSTDTQYF
DNA: TGCAGTGCCCCCATGGGGGGCAGTTGGAGCACAGATACGCAGTATTTT

D: TRBD1
J: TRBJ2-6
length: 16
size: few
V: TRBV5-1
CDR3: CASLTGTGTGANVLTF
DNA: TGCGCCAGCCTAACCGGGACAGGGACTGGGGCCAACGTCCTGACTTTC

D: -
J: TRBJ2-7
length: 14
size: few
V: TRBV5-1
CDR3: CASSWDTTTGEQYF
DNA: TGCGCCAGCAGCTGGGACACAACCACGGGCGAGCAGTACTTC

D: -
J: TRBJ2-3
length: 10
size: many
V: TRBV7-3
CDR3: CASSPYTQYF
DNA: TGTGCCAGCAGTCCATATACGCAGTATTTT

D: -
J: TRBJ2-3
length: 14
size: few
V: TRBV6-6
CDR3: CASRLEGLTDTQYF
DNA: TGTGCCAGCAGGCTCGAAGGACTCACAGATACGCAGTATTTT

D: -
J: TRBJ1-3
length: 15
size: -
V: TRBV10-3
CDR3: CAISVGVRSGNTIYF
DNA: TGTGCCATCAGTGTTGGCGTGCGCTCTGGAAACACCATATATTTT

D: TRBD2
J: TRBJ2-2
length: 18
size: many
V: TRBV7-2
CDR3: CASSLEGLAGGRTGELFF
DNA: TGTGCCAGCAGCTTAGAGGGACTAGCGGGGGGGCGCACCGGGGAGCTGTTTTTT

D: -
J: TRBJ2-3
length: 15
size: -
V: TRBV28
CDR3: CATRGQSENTDTQYF
DNA: TGTGCCACCCGAGGACAGTCTGAAAACACAGATACGCAGTATTTT

D: -
J: TRBJ1-1
length: 12
size: few
V: TRBV12-3/TRBV12-4
CDR3: CASSSAGTEAFF
DNA: TGTGCCAGCAGTTCTGCGGGGACCGAAGCTTTCTTT

D: -
J: TRBJ2-2
length: 16
size: -
V: TRBV5-4
CDR3: CASRPEGGAESGELFF
DNA: TGTGCCAGCAGGCCTGAGGGGGGCGCCGAATCCGGGGAGCTGTTTTTT

D: -
J: TRBJ2-6
length: 17
size: -
V: TRBV4-3
CDR3: CASSQATEFSGANVLTF
DNA: TGCGCCAGCAGCCAGGCCACCGAGTTCTCTGGGGCCAACGTCCTGACTTTC

D: TRBD1
J: TRBJ1-6
length: 18
size: many
V: TRBV5-1
CDR3: CASSFTGGGGAGNSPLHF
DNA: TGCGCCAGCAGCTTTACCGGTGGAGGGGGCGCGGGGAATTCACCCCTCCACTTT

D: -
J: TRBJ2-1
length: 13
size: few
V: TRBV12-3/TRBV12-4
CDR3: CASSFMGLGEQFF
DNA: TGTGCCAGCAGTTTCATGGGATTAGGGGAGCAGTTCTTC

D: TRBD2
J: TRBJ2-5
length: 15
size: few
V: TRBV5-1
CDR3: CASSFGGGALETQYF
DNA: TGCGCCAGCAGCTTCGGCGGGGGGGCCTTAGAGACCCAGTACTTC

D: -
J: TRBJ1-1
length: 13
size: few
V: TRBV7-9
CDR3: CASSLRIVPEAFF
DNA: TGTGCCAGCAGCTTAAGGATAGTCCCTGAAGCTTTCTTT

D: TRBD1
J: TRBJ2-1
length: 16
size: few
V: TRBV7-3
CDR3: CASSPIPGQGAREQFF
DNA: TGTGCCAGCAGCCCCATCCCGGGACAGGGGGCTCGGGAGCAGTTCTTC

D: -
J: TRBJ2-1
length: 12
size: few
V: TRBV6-1
CDR3: CASSPRNNEQFF
DNA: TGTGCCAGCAGTCCGAGGAACAATGAGCAGTTCTTC

D: TRBD2
J: TRBJ2-7
length: 14
size: -
V: TRBV6-2/TRBV6-3
CDR3: CASSSAGGTYEQYF
DNA: TGTGCCAGCAGTTCCGCGGGGGGGACCTACGAGCAGTACTTC

D: -
J: TRBJ1-4
length: 16
size: many
V: TRBV6-5
CDR3: CASSYSSQPENEKLFF
DNA: TGTGCCAGCAGTTACTCGAGCCAGCCGGAGAATGAAAAACTGTTTTTT

D: TRBD2
J: TRBJ2-4
length: 13
size: many
V: TRBV2
CDR3: CASRGGAKNIQYF
DNA: TGTGCCAGCCGGGGGGGTGCCAAAAACATTCAGTACTTC

D: TRBD1
J: TRBJ2-3
length: 13
size: -
V: TRBV29-1
CDR3: CSVDNRGADTQYF
DNA: TGCAGCGTTGATAACAGGGGAGCAGATACGCAGTATTTT

D: -
J: TRBJ2-2
length: 16
size: -
V: TRBV25-1
CDR3: CASSDSQVGGAGELFF
DNA: TGTGCCAGCAGTGATTCTCAGGTCGGGGGAGCCGGGGAGCTGTTTTTT

D: TRBD2
J: TRBJ2-1
length: 16
size: few
V: TRBV6-6
CDR3: CASSRTLAGEYNEQFF
DNA: TGTGCCAGCAGTCGGACCCTAGCGGGGGAGTACAATGAGCAGTTCTTC

D: -
J: TRBJ2-5
length: 11
size: many
V: TRBV6-5
CDR3: CASSYGATQYF
DNA: TGTGCCAGCAGTTATGGCGCGACCCAGTACTTC

D: TRBD2
J: TRBJ2-1
length: 14
size: -
V: TRBV10-3
CDR3: CAISVGLVVNEQFF
DNA: TGTGCCATCAGTGTTGGACTAGTAGTCAATGAGCAGTTCTTC

D: -
J: TRBJ2-5
length: 14
size: few
V: TRBV28
CDR3: CASSLLGAEETQYF
DNA: TGTGCCAGCAGTTTATTGGGAGCGGAAGAGACCCAGTACTTC

D: -
J: TRBJ1-5
length: 12
size: -
V: TRBV5-6
CDR3: CASSFYRQPQHF
DNA: TGTGCCAGCAGCTTCTACAGACAGCCCCAGCATTTT

D: -
J: TRBJ2-5
length: 14
size: many
V: TRBV7-2
CDR3: CASSQRWSQETQYF
DNA: TGTGCCAGCAGCCAGAGGTGGTCCCAAGAGACCCAGTACTTC

D: -
J: TRBJ2-7
length: 15
size: few
V: TRBV25-1
CDR3: CASSDQSGKSYEQYF
DNA: TGTGCCAGCAGTGACCAGTCAGGGAAATCCTACGAGCAGTACTTC

D: TRBD1
J: TRBJ2-3
length: 16
size: many
V: TRBV10-3
CDR3: CAIKGQGGPSTDTQYF
DNA: TGTGCCATCAAAGGACAGGGGGGCCCTAGCACAGATACGCAGTATTTT

D: TRBD1
J: TRBJ2-2
length: 17
size: many
V: TRBV4-3
CDR3: CASSQDSPGGITGELFF
DNA: TGCGCCAGCAGCCAAGATTCCCCAGGGGGAATTACCGGGGAGCTGTTTTTT

D: -
J: TRBJ1-3
length: 17
size: few
V: TRBV11-2
CDR3: CASSLQAGRDSGNTIYF
DNA: TGTGCCAGCAGCTTACAGGCGGGACGGGACTCTGGAAACACCATATATTTT

D: -
J: TRBJ2-5
length: 14
size: many
V: TRBV12-3/TRBV12-4
CDR3: CASSLAPWGETQYF
DNA: TGTGCCAGCAGTTTAGCGCCCTGGGGGGAGACCCAGTACTTC

D: -
J: TRBJ2-5
length: 11
size: many
V: TRBV6-5
CDR3: CASSSRETQYF
DNA: TGTGCCAGCAGCTCCAGGGAGACCCAGTACTTC

D: TRBD1
J: TRBJ1-2
length: 14
size: few
V: TRBV6-1
CDR3: CASSELGQGRGYTF
DNA: TGTGCCAGCAGTGAGTTGGGACAGGGCCGTGGCTACACCTTC

D: -
J: TRBJ1-1
length: 11
size: few
V: TRBV29-1
CDR3: CSVDSDTEAFF
DNA: TGCAGCGTTGACTCCGACACTGAAGCTTTCTTT

D: TRBD1
J: TRBJ2-1
length: 15
size: -
V: TRBV6-5
CDR3: CASSTGTGVVGEQFF
DNA: TGTGCCAGCAGCACCGGGACAGGGGTGGTAGGCGAGCAGTTCTTC

D: -
J: TRBJ2-1
length: 12
size: -
V: TRBV18
CDR3: CASLGRHNEQFF
DNA: TGTGCCAGCTTAGGGAGGCACAATGAGCAGTTCTTC

D: -
J: TRBJ1-2
length: 14
size: -
V: TRBV5-4
CDR3: CASSSHGVTYGYTF
DNA: TGTGCCAGCAGCTCACACGGGGTGACCTATGGCTACACCTTC

D: -
J: TRBJ1-5
length: 14
size: few
V: TRBV6-5
CDR3: CASSYLSVNQPQHF
DNA: TGTGCCAGCAGTTACTTGTCAGTCAATCAGCCCCAGCATTTT

D: TRBD1
J: TRBJ1-1
length: 13
size: -
V: TRBV24-1
CDR3: CATSDRTGGEAFF
DNA: TGTGCCACCAGTGATAGGACAGGGGGCGAAGCTTTCTTT

D: TRBD1
J: TRBJ1-2
length: 14
size: few
V: TRBV7-3
CDR3: CASREEGTVGGYTF
DNA: TGTGCCAGCAGAGAAGAAGGGACAGTCGGGGGCTACACCTTC